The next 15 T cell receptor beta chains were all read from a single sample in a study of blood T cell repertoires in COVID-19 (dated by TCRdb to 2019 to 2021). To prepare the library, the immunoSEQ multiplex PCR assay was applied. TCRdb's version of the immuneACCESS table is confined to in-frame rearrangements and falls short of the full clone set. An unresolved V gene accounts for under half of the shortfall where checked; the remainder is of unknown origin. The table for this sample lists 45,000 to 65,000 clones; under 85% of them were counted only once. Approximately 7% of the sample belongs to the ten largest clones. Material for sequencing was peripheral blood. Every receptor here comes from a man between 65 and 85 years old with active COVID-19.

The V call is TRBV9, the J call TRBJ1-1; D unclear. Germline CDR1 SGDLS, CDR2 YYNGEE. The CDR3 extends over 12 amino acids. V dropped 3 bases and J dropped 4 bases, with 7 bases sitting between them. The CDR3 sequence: CASSESGTEAFF. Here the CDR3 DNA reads TGTGCCAGCAGCGAGAGCGGCACTGAAGCTTTCTTT.

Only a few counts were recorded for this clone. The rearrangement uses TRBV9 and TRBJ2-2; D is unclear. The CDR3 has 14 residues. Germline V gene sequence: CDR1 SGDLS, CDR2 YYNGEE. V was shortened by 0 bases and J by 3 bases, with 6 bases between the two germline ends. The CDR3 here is CASSVDSYTGELFF. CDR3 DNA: TGTGCCAGCAGCGTAGACAGTTACACCGGGGAGCTGTTTTTT.

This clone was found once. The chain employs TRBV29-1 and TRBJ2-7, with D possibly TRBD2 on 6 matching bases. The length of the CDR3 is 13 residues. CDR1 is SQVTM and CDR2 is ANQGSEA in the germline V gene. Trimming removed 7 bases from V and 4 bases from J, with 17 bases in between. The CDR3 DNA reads TGCAGCGGAGGGGAGGAGGCGGGGTACGAGCAGTACTTC. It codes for CSGGEEAGYEQYF.

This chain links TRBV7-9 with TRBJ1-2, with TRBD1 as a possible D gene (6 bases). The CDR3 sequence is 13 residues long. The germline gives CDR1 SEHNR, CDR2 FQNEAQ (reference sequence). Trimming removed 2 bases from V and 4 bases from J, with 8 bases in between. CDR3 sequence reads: CASSLQGTYGYTF. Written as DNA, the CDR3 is TGTGCCAGCAGCTTACAGGGGACCTATGGCTACACCTTC. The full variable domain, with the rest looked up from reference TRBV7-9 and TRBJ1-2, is DTGVSQNPRHKITKRGQNVTFRCDPISEHNRLYWYRQTLGQGPEFLTYFQNEAQLEKSRLLSDRFSAERPKGSFSTLEIQRTEQGDSAMYLCASSLQGTYGYTFGSGTRLTVV.

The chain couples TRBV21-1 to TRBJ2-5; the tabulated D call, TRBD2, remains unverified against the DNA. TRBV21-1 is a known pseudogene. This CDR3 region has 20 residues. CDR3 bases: TGTGCCAGCAGCAAAGTTTTGAAGACTTTTCCGCGTCGCACCAAGGAGACCCAGTACTTC. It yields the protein CASSKVLKTFPRRTKETQYF.

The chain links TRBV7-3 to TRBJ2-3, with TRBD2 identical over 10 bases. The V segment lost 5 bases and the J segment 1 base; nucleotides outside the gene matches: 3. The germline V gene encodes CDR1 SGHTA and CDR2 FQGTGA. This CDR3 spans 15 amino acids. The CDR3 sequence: CASSATSGGTDTQYF. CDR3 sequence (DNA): TGTGCCAGCAGCGCTACTAGCGGGGGCACAGATACGCAGTATTTT.

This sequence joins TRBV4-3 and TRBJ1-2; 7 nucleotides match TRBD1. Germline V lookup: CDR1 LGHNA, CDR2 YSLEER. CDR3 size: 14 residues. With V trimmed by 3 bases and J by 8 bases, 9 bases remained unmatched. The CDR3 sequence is CASSQGSTGSGYTF. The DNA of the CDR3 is TGCGCCAGCAGCCAGGGGTCGACAGGGAGCGGCTACACCTTC.

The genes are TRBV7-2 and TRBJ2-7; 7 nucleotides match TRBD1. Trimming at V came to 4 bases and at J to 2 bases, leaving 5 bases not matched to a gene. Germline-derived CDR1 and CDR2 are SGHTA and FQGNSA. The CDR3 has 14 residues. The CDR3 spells CASSSKTGPYEQYF. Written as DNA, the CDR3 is TGTGCCAGCAGCTCGAAGACAGGGCCCTACGAGCAGTACTTC.

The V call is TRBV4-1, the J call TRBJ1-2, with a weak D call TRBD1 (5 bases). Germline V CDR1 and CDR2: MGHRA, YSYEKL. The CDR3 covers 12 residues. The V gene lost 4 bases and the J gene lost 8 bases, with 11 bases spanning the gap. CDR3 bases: TGCGCCAGCAGCCCTCAGGGAGGGGGCTACACCTTC. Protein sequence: CASSPQGGGYTF.

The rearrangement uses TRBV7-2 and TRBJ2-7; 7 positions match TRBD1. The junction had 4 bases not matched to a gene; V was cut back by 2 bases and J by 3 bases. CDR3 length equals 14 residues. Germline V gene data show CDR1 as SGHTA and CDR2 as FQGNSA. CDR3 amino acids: CASSLLGTVYEQYF. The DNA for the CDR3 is TGTGCCAGCAGCTTATTGGGGACAGTCTACGAGCAGTACTTC.

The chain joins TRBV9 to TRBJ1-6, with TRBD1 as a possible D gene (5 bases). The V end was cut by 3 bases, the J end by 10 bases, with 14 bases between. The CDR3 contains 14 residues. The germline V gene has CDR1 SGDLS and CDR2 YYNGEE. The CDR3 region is CASSEGLEVSPLHF. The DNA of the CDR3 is TGTGCCAGCAGCGAGGGACTTGAGGTATCACCCCTCCACTTT.

The CDR3 DNA reads TGTGCCAGCAGCCCTCCACAGGACAGACTTAATGAGCAGTTCTTC. It specifies CASSPPQDRLNEQFF. The genes are TRBV5-6 and TRBJ2-1, with D possibly matching TRBD1 (6 bases). The CDR3 consists of 15 residues. Trimming took off 4 bases at V and 7 bases at J, with 18 bases between the two ends. Germline assignment: CDR1 SGHDT and CDR2 YYEEEE.

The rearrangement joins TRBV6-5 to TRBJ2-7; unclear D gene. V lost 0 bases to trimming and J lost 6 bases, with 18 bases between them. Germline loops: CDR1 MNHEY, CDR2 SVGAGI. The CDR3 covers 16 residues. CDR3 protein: CASSYSIAQISAEQYF. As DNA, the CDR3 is TGTGCCAGCAGTTACTCGATAGCCCAGATATCCGCCGAGCAGTACTTC.

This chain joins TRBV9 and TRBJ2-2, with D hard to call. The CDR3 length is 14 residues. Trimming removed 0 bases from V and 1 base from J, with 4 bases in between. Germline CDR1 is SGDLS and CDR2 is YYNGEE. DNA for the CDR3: TGTGCCAGCAGCGTAGTCGTGAACACCGGGGAGCTGTTTTTT. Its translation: CASSVVVNTGELFF. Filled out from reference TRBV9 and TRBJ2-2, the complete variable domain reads DSGVTQTPKHLITATGQRVTLRCSPRSGDLSVYWYQQSLDQGLQFLIQYYNGEERAKGNILERFSAQQFPDLHSELNLSSLELGDSALYFCASSVVVNTGELFFGEGSRLTVL.

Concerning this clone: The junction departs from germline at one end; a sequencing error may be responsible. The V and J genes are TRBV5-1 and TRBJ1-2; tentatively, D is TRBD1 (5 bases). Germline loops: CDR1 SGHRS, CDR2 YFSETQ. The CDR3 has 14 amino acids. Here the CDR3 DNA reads TGCGCCAGCAGCTTGGATGGCCACGGGGCGGGGGTAGGCTTC. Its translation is CASSLDGHGAGVGF. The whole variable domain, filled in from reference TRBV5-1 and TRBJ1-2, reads KAGVTQTPRYLIKTRGQQVTLSCSPISGHRSVSWYQQTPGQGLQFLFEYFSETQRNKGNFPGRFSGRQFSNSRSEMNVSTLELGDSALYLCASSLDGHGAGVGFGSGTRLTVV.